The 18 T cell receptor beta chains below come from one sample, sequenced in a study of Graves' ophthalmopathy and Graves' hyperthyroidism (dated 2018 in TCRdb). These reads were obtained on an Illumina HiSeq 2000. For repertoire sequencing, TCR beta CDR3 regions were amplified from RNA transcripts. A first-round RT-PCR used HTBI primers with the Qiagen OneStep RT-PCR kit, followed by a second-round multiplex PCR, size selection and purification. TCRdb reprocessing: public reads trimmed at Q25 with fastp, clones called with MiXCR, in-frame beta chains kept. Rows merge per CDR3 protein into single entries with the most common DNA and genes. In this sample the table shows 900,000 to 1,200,000 distinct CDR3 sequences, less than 45% of which occur a single time. The top ten hold over 8.5% of the sample. The sequencing input was peripheral blood or thyroid tissue (not recorded which). These receptors originate from an adult man with Graves' hyperthyroidism.

Concerning this clonotype: At one of its ends the junction is not consistent with the germline gene, which may arise from a read error. The V call is TRBV10-3, the J call TRBJ2-7; 10 bases match TRBD2. Per the germline V gene, CDR1 is ENHRY and CDR2 is SYGVKD. The CDR3 has 18 amino acids. DNA of the CDR3: TGTGCCAGCAGTCCAGCAGCACCGCTAGCGGGGGCGGCCTACGAGCAGTACTTC. It specifies CASSPAAPLAGAAYEQYF.

This clonotype was found a few times. CDR3 loop: CASTPFEEGSTQYF. The CDR3 DNA reads TGTGCCAGCACACCCTTCGAGGAGGGATCGACCCAGTACTTC. The rearrangement uses TRBV6-6 and TRBJ2-5; maybe TRBD2 (6 bases). Trimming left V 7 bases short and J 7 bases short, with 19 bases between. Germline V gene data show CDR1 as MNHNY and CDR2 as SVGAGI (reference sequence). The CDR3 extends over 14 amino acids.

The gene calls are TRBV9 and TRBJ1-3, with D uncertain. CDR1 is SGDLS and CDR2 is YYNGEE in the germline V gene. Trimming left V 4 bases short and J 0 bases short, with 11 bases between. This CDR3 region has 15 residues. The CDR3 region has the DNA TGTGCCAGCAGCCGAGGACGTCGCTCTGGAAACACCATATATTTT. Translated: CASSRGRRSGNTIYF.

This clonotype has at least ten counts. This chain uses TRBV5-5 with TRBJ2-5; D is possibly TRBD1 (6 bases). Germline V gene sequence: CDR1 SGHKS, CDR2 YYEKEE (reference sequence). The CDR3 is 16 amino acids. V shed 4 bases and J shed 3 bases, with 19 bases lying between them. The CDR3 region is CASSRMTGTREETQYF. CDR3 sequence (DNA): TGTGCCAGCAGCCGCATGACGGGGACAAGGGAAGAGACCCAGTACTTC. Full variable domain (missing parts from reference TRBV5-5 and TRBJ2-5): DAGVTQSPTHLIKTRGQQVTLRCSPISGHKSVSWYQQVLGQGPQFIFQYYEKEERGRGNFPDRFSARQFPNYSSELNVNALLLGDSALYLCASSRMTGTREETQYFGPGTRLLVL.

This clonotype was counted at least ten times. CDR3 protein: CASSDDPGQGAYTGELFF. The CDR3 bases are TGTGCCAGCAGTGACGACCCGGGACAGGGGGCTTACACCGGGGAGCTGTTTTTT. The chain is built from TRBV2 and TRBJ2-2; TRBD1 aligns across 12 bases. This CDR3 contains 18 residues. Germline V gene lookup returns CDR1 SNHLY and CDR2 FYNNEI. The V and J ends lost 3 bases and 3 bases, in that order; junction bases with no gene match: 8.

Comments on this clonotype: A much more abundant neighbour one base away suggests this may be a read error. V is TRBV20-1 and J is TRBJ1-2; no clear D. The CDR3 runs to 16 residues. CDR1 and CDR2 (germline): DFQATT, SNEGSKA (reference sequence). V was clipped by 5 bases and J by 1 base, with 20 bases between them. The CDR3 spells CSAAGEGLVVNYGYTF. The CDR3 nucleotides read TGCAGTGCTGCCGGGGAGGGTCTAGTGGTTAACTATGGCTACACCTTC.

The chain combines TRBV5-4 with TRBJ2-5; D perhaps matches TRBD2 (7 bases). The CDR3 is 16 residues long. Trimming left V 6 bases short and J 3 bases short, with 21 bases between. Germline values: CDR1 SGHNT, CDR2 YYREEE (reference sequence). CDR3 protein: CASTGGRGRFEETQYF. The CDR3 DNA is TGTGCCAGCACCGGGGGGCGAGGGAGGTTTGAAGAGACCCAGTACTTC. The variable domain in full, with the rest retrieved from reference TRBV5-4 and TRBJ2-5, is ETGVTQSPTHLIKTRGQQVTLRCSSQSGHNTVSWYQQALGQGPQFIFQYYREEENGRGNFPPRFSGLQFPNYSSELNVNALELDDSALYLCASTGGRGRFEETQYFGPGTRLLVL.

The chain uses TRBV3-1 and TRBJ1-2; 7 nucleotides match TRBD1. Germline assignment: CDR1 LGHDT and CDR2 YNNKEL (reference sequence). V lost 0 bases and J lost 3; bases outside the gene matches: 7. There are 16 residues in the CDR3. The CDR3 bases are TGTGCCAGCAGCCAAGAGGGGCCAGGGACAGACTATGGCTACACCTTC. It yields the protein CASSQEGPGTDYGYTF. The variable domain in full, with the rest retrieved from reference TRBV3-1 and TRBJ1-2, is DTAVSQTPKYLVTQMGNDKSIKCEQNLGHDTMYWYKQDSKKFLKIMFSYNNKELIINETVPNRFSPKSPDKAHLNLHINSLELGDSAVYFCASSQEGPGTDYGYTFGSGTRLTVV.

The chain employs TRBV27 and TRBJ1-2; possible D gene TRBD1, 5 bases. The CDR3 contains 14 residues. The V gene lost 0 bases and the J gene lost 6 bases, with 11 bases spanning the gap. Germline V gene data show CDR1 as MNHEY and CDR2 as SMNVEV (reference sequence). DNA of the CDR3: TGTGCCAGCAGTTTATCTTACGGGGCTCATGGCTACACCTTC. Translated: CASSLSYGAHGYTF.

This clonotype appeared a few times. The chain couples TRBV2 to TRBJ1-3; TRBD1 is a possible D gene (6 bases). The germline gives CDR1 SNHLY, CDR2 FYNNEI. Trimming left V 5 bases short and J 0 bases short, with 14 bases between. CDR3 length: 16 amino acids. The CDR3 sequence: CASSQGQSSSGNTIYF. CDR3 DNA: TGTGCCAGCAGTCAGGGACAATCTAGCTCTGGAAACACCATATATTTT.

J is TRBJ1-6 and V is TRBV20-1, with D unclear. Germline V gene data show CDR1 as DFQATT and CDR2 as SNEGSKA (reference sequence). The V end was cut by 0 bases, the J end by 5 bases, with 8 bases between. This CDR3 is built from 14 residues. The DNA for the CDR3 is TGCAGTGCTAGAGACCCGGGGAATAATTCACCCCTCCACTTT. It is translated as CSARDPGNNSPLHF.

This sequence joins TRBV5-1 and TRBJ1-1, with TRBD1 identical over 9 bases. This CDR3 region has 13 residues. Unmatched junction bases numbered 2, after V lost 3 bases and J lost 5 bases. CDR1 and CDR2 (germline): SGHRS, YFSETQ. In DNA, the CDR3 is TGCGCCAGCAGCTGGACAGGGGTAACTGAAGCTTTCTTT. Amino acids: CASSWTGVTEAFF.

This clonotype was seen many times. The V gene is TRBV10-3, the J gene TRBJ2-5; 8 positions match TRBD1. Germline CDR1 is ENHRY and CDR2 is SYGVKD. Germline trimming cut 4 bases from V and 5 bases from J; bases unmatched to any gene: 15. This CDR3 region has 17 residues. In nucleotides, the CDR3 is TGTGCCATCAGTGTTGTTTCTGGGCAGGGGGCACACGAGACCCAGTACTTC. Translation: CAISVVSGQGAHETQYF.

This clonotype occurred many times. The rearrangement joins TRBV9 to TRBJ1-5; TRBD1 matches at 11 bases. The CDR3 covers 15 residues. CDR1 is SGDLS and CDR2 is YYNGEE in the germline V gene. J was trimmed by 5 bases and V by 4 bases; bases with no gene match: 5. CDR3 sequence: CASSRTGGDDQPQHF. In DNA, the CDR3 is TGTGCCAGCAGCCGGACAGGGGGCGACGATCAGCCCCAGCATTTT.

This clonotype was observed many times. The chain carries TRBV19 and TRBJ2-5; D gene unclear. Trimming cost V 9 bases and J 0 bases, with 11 bases left between them. Looked up from germline, CDR1 is LNHDA and CDR2 is SQIVND (reference sequence). The CDR3 loop spans 13 amino acids. CDR3 in DNA: TGTGCCAGCGGTGGACCGAACCAAGAGACCCAGTACTTC. It encodes CASGGPNQETQYF. Based on the CDR3 plus reference TRBV19 and TRBJ2-5, the full variable domain is DGGITQSPKYLFRKEGQNVTLSCEQNLNHDAMYWYRQDPGQGLRLIYYSQIVNDFQKGDIAEGYSVSREKKESFPLTVTSAQKNPTAFYLCASGGPNQETQYFGPGTRLLVL.

This clonotype was counted ten times or more. The rearrangement uses TRBV7-2 and TRBJ2-7, with D perhaps matching TRBD2 (6 bases). Trimming stripped 5 bases from V and 0 bases from J, with 14 bases between. This CDR3 is built from 15 residues. CDR1 and CDR2 from the germline V gene are SGHTA and FQGNSA. CDR3 sequence reads: CASSAGPISSYEQYF. The CDR3, as DNA: TGTGCCAGCAGCGCGGGACCGATAAGCTCCTACGAGCAGTACTTC.

This clonotype appeared many times. The DNA for the CDR3 is TGTGCCAGCAGCTTTGGCAGATCGAACACCGGGGAGCTGTTTTTT. Its protein is CASSFGRSNTGELFF. The rearrangement uses TRBV7-3 and TRBJ2-2; D ambiguous. V lost 3 bases, J lost 0 bases, and 8 bases lay in between. The CDR3 length is 15 residues. The germline V gene has CDR1 SGHTA and CDR2 FQGTGA. Full variable domain (missing parts from reference TRBV7-3 and TRBJ2-2): GAGVSQTPSNKVTEKGKYVELRCDPISGHTALYWYRQSLGQGPEFLIYFQGTGAADDSGLPNDRFFAVRPEGSVSTLKIQRTERGDSAVYLCASSFGRSNTGELFFGEGSRLTVL.

This clonotype came up a few times. This chain connects TRBV4-3 to TRBJ1-2, with D perhaps TRBD1 (5 bases). Looked up from germline, CDR1 is LGHNA and CDR2 is YSLEER. The CDR3 has 15 residues. Trimming took 2 bases from V and 4 from J, leaving 14 bases between them. This CDR3 reads CASSQSSTESYGYTF. As DNA, the CDR3 is TGCGCCAGCAGCCAAAGCTCGACAGAATCCTATGGCTACACCTTC.